Listed below are T cell receptor beta chains from one sample, sequenced in a study of cytomegalovirus exposure and HLA in healthy donors. Sequenced by immunoSEQ multiplex PCR; TCRdb stores in-frame clones only, minus some. The profile shows fewer than 110,000 clones, roughly 80% of them singletons. Sequenced input: PBMCs. The source of these receptors is a young man in good health and CMV-seronegative. The CDR3 runs from the conserved cysteine through the conserved F or W. D genes are given only for firm matches. The size field is filled for only some rows; it gives once, few, many or a size class.

d_call j_call clone_size v_call cdr3_nt cdr3_aa
TRBD1 TRBJ1-3 . TRBV14 TGTGCCAGCAGCCGAACCAGGGGGACCTCTGGAAACACCATATATTTT CASSRTRGTSGNTIYF
. TRBJ2-4 . TRBV13 TGTGCCAGCAGCTCCGGACTAGCCAAAAACATTCAGTACTTC CASSSGLAKNIQYF
TRBD2 TRBJ2-7 . TRBV18 TGTGCCAGCTCGCCGGCGGCGGGAGAGGTCGAGCAGTACTTC CASSPAAGEVEQYF
. TRBJ2-7 . TRBV9 TGTGCCGGCAGCGTACGGGACTCCTACGAGCAGTACTTC CAGSVRDSYEQYF
TRBD1 TRBJ1-4 . TRBV18 TGTGCCAGCTCACCCGGGACAGGGAATGAAAAACTGTTTTTT CASSPGTGNEKLFF
. TRBJ1-4 . TRBV11-2 TGTGCCAGCAGCTTAGAGGTGGGTGGAGCCCCGCGGATTTTT CASSLEVGGAPRIF
. TRBJ2-1 . TRBV30 TGTGCCTGGAGTGACAGCAGCTCCTACAATGAGCAGTTCTTC CAWSDSSSYNEQFF
. TRBJ2-7 . TRBV9 TGTGCCAGCAGCGGAGGAGCGAAAAACTACGAGCAGTACTTC CASSGGAKNYEQYF
TRBD1 TRBJ1-2 . TRBV7-9 TGTGCCAGCAGCGGGAGGACAGGGGATGGCTACACCTTC CASSGRTGDGYTF
. TRBJ1-2 . TRBV11-2 TGTGCCAGCAGGTTCAATGCAGGAGGCTACACCTTC CASRFNAGGYTF
. TRBJ2-7 once TRBV5-1 TGCGCCAGCAGCTTGGCCTTAGGGGTTACCTACGAGCAGTACTTC CASSLALGVTYEQYF
TRBD1 TRBJ2-5 . TRBV13 TGTGCCAGCAGCCCCAGGGGGCCAGGAGAGACCCAGTACTTC CASSPRGPGETQYF
TRBD1 TRBJ2-1 . TRBV30 TGTGCCTGGAGTGTAGTACGGGACAGGCTTTACAATGAGCAGTTCTTC CAWSVVRDRLYNEQFF
TRBD2 TRBJ2-1 . TRBV9 TGTGCCAGCAGCTCCCGGACTAGCCCCAATGAGCAGTTCTTC CASSSRTSPNEQFF
. TRBJ2-7 once TRBV9 TGTGCCAGCAGCCCAGAGGACAGTTACGAGCAGTACTTC CASSPEDSYEQYF
TRBD2 TRBJ2-1 few TRBV6-5 TGTGCCAGCACCTTACTCGAAGGGACTAGCAATGAGCAGTTCTTC CASTLLEGTSNEQFF
. TRBJ2-5 . TRBV29-1 TGCAGCGTTGAAGGGATTGGAGCCGAGACCCAGTACTTC CSVEGIGAETQYF
. TRBJ1-5 . TRBV6-1 TGTGCCAGCCTAGGGAGGGTCAGCAATCAGCCCCAGCATTTT CASLGRVSNQPQHF
TRBD2 TRBJ2-7 . TRBV6-1 TGTGCCAGCAGTGAGGTCACGGGAGGGCCCTACGAGCAGTACTTC CASSEVTGGPYEQYF
TRBD1 TRBJ1-2 . TRBV2 TGTGCCAGCAGTGACCGGGCAGGGGGCGGGAGTGGCTACACCTTC CASSDRAGGGSGYTF
. TRBJ2-7 . TRBV11-2 TGTGCCAGCAGCCAAACAGGGCTCGAGCAGTACTTC CASSQTGLEQYF
. TRBJ2-7 . TRBV28 TGTGCCAGCAGTCCGGGGACAAACTCCTACGAGCAGTACTTC CASSPGTNSYEQYF
. TRBJ2-2 . TRBV7-3 TGTGCCAGCAGTGCGGGGCCGGGCACCGGGGAGCTGTTTTTT CASSAGPGTGELFF
TRBD1 TRBJ2-7 . TRBV6-5 TGTGCCAGCAGAACAGGGGGCCGCTACGAGCAGTACTTC CASRTGGRYEQYF
TRBD1 TRBJ1-5 . TRBV7-2 TGTGCCAGCAGGAAACAGGGGAGTCAGCCCCAGCATTTT CASRKQGSQPQHF
. TRBJ2-7 . TRBV15 TGTGCCACCAGCAGAGCTCACGAGCAGTACTTC CATSRAHEQYF
. TRBJ1-2 . TRBV9 TGTGCCAGCAGCTCCCTGGACAGCTATGGCTACACCTTC CASSSLDSYGYTF
. TRBJ2-2 . TRBV27 TGTGCCAGCAGTCAGAGGGTCCTCGGGGAGCTGTTTTTT CASSQRVLGELFF
TRBD1 TRBJ2-5 . TRBV11-2 TGTGCCAGCAGCTCGAGCCGGGACAGGATGCTCCAAGAGACCCAGTACTTC CASSSSRDRMLQETQYF
. TRBJ1-1 . TRBV6-1 TGTGCCAGCAGTGACGGGGGAAATACTGAAGCTTTCTTT CASSDGGNTEAFF
. TRBJ2-2 . TRBV7-9 TGTGCCAGCAGCCGGGCGGGGACGAGCACCGGGGAGCTGTTTTTT CASSRAGTSTGELFF
TRBD2 TRBJ2-5 . TRBV5-1 TGCGCCAGCAGCTGGGGGGGATTCCAAGAGACCCAGTACTTC CASSWGGFQETQYF
. TRBJ2-3 . TRBV13 TGTGCCAGCAGCCCATCGCGGGTGAGAAATACGCAGTATTTT CASSPSRVRNTQYF
TRBD2 TRBJ2-1 once TRBV9 TGTGCCAGCAGCGCCCGACATAGCGGGAGCTCCTACAATGAGCAGTTCTTC CASSARHSGSSYNEQFF